The next 25 T cell receptor beta chains were all read from a single sample in a study of patients and donors after allogeneic stem cell transplantation. In TCRdb, the RT-PCR reads were re-called with MiXCR into one record per CDR3 protein. The data hold fewer than 250,000 distinct CDR3 sequences, with approximately 14% observed a single time. Sequencing used blood, either unsorted or a sorted T cell fraction (not recorded which). Receptor source: a human donor who was either an allogeneic HSCT recipient or a stem cell or donor lymphocyte infusion donor (not recorded which). It is not recorded whose cells these are; they may come from a transplant donor.

The chain employs TRBV3-1 and TRBJ1-2; TRBD1 aligns across 8 bases. CDR3 size: 14 residues. Trimming at V came to 4 bases and at J to 6 bases, leaving 7 bases not matched to a gene. Germline CDR1 and CDR2: LGHDT and YNNKEL (reference sequence). CDR3 in amino acids: CASSLPGQANGYTF. The DNA for the CDR3 is TGTGCCAGCAGCCTTCCGGGACAGGCGAATGGCTACACCTTC.

This clonotype was seen a few times. The V gene is TRBV6-1, the J gene TRBJ1-4, with 9 nucleotides matching TRBD1. Looked up from germline, CDR1 is MNHNS and CDR2 is SASEGT. The CDR3 length is 15 residues. Losses at the gene ends were 5 bases for V and 6 bases for J; bases not matched to a gene: 7. The CDR3 bases are TGTGCCAGCAGTCGCCTCGGGACAGGGTATGAAAAACTGTTTTTT. Encoded protein: CASSRLGTGYEKLFF.

This clonotype was counted a few times. The V gene is TRBV20-1, the J gene TRBJ1-1, with TRBD1 identical over 7 bases. Germline V gives CDR1 DFQATT, CDR2 SNEGSKA (reference sequence). V gave up 3 bases and J gave up 1 base; unmatched junction bases: 2. This CDR3 has 13 residues. The CDR3 DNA reads as TGCAGTGCTAGGGGGGACAGGAACACTGAAGCTTTCTTT. Protein product: CSARGDRNTEAFF.

The table lists this clonotype with a few counts. The chain has TRBV29-1 and TRBJ2-4; the D gene could be TRBD1 or TRBD2 (6 bases each). Germline V CDR1 and CDR2: SQVTM, ANQGSEA. Trimming cost V 4 bases and J 3 bases, with 16 bases left between them. The CDR3 is 15 amino acids. In DNA form, the CDR3 reads TGCAGCGTTGTTTCTGTAGGGGGGAGCAAAAACATTCAGTACTTC. It codes for CSVVSVGGSKNIQYF.

This clonotype was seen ten or more times. This rearrangement joins TRBV11-2 to TRBJ2-1; TRBD2 matches 11 bases. CDR3 length equals 14 residues. Germline assignment: CDR1 SGHAT and CDR2 FQNNGV. Losses at the gene ends were 5 bases for V and 4 bases for J; bases not matched to a gene: 1. The CDR3 region is CASSGLAGYNEQFF. CDR3 nucleotide sequence: TGTGCCAGCAGCGGACTAGCGGGTTACAATGAGCAGTTCTTC.

This chain links TRBV2 with TRBJ2-2, with 14 bases lining up with TRBD2. The junction had 3 bases not matched to a gene; V was cut back by 3 bases and J by 6 bases. Germline values: CDR1 SNHLY, CDR2 FYNNEI. The CDR3 length is 16 residues. CDR3 in DNA: TGTGCCAGCAGTGATGGGGGACTAGCGGGGGCCGGGGAGCTGTTTTTT. Residues: CASSDGGLAGAGELFF.

This clonotype came up many times. J is TRBJ2-7 and V is TRBV5-1; 8 bases are a match to TRBD1. V trimming: 0 bases; J trimming: 3 bases; junction bases outside the gene matches: 2. This CDR3 has 14 residues. Germline V gene sequence: CDR1 SGHRS, CDR2 YFSETQ. As DNA, the CDR3 is TGCGCCAGCAGCTTGGCGGACAGGGACTACGAGCAGTACTTC. Residues: CASSLADRDYEQYF.

This clonotype has only a few counts. This chain joins TRBV5-1 and TRBJ2-7, with D perhaps assigned TRBD1 or TRBD2 (7 bases each). The CDR3 runs to 16 residues. Germline lookup yields CDR1 SGHRS and CDR2 YFSETQ. Trimming shortened V by 0 bases and J by 7 bases, and 20 bases separated the two germline ends. CDR3 residues: CASSLVAANQGGEQYF. As DNA, the CDR3 is TGCGCCAGCAGCTTGGTAGCGGCAAACCAGGGGGGGGAGCAGTACTTC.

This clonotype was seen a few times. The V gene is TRBV5-1, the J gene TRBJ2-2, with 7 bases lining up with TRBD2. Trimming removed 1 base from V and 7 bases from J; junction bases left unmatched: 4. Germline V lookup: CDR1 SGHRS, CDR2 YFSETQ. This CDR3 is 14 amino acids long. The CDR3 spells CASSLSGGVGELFF. DNA for the CDR3: TGCGCCAGCAGCTTGTCGGGGGGAGTCGGGGAGCTGTTTTTT.

This clonotype is classed as medium-sized. This rearrangement joins TRBV15 to TRBJ1-2; D not certain. There are 12 residues in the CDR3. Germline V gives CDR1 LNHNV, CDR2 YYDKDF (reference sequence). Between the trimmed V and J ends, which lost 3 bases and 8 bases, there was a span of 10 bases. The chain's CDR3 is CATSRIGRGYTF. The CDR3 DNA reads TGTGCCACCAGCAGGATTGGTCGGGGCTACACCTTC.

The chain links TRBV7-2 to TRBJ2-7, with D unresolved. V dropped 4 bases and J dropped 0 bases, with 10 bases sitting between them. The germline CDR1 and CDR2 sequences are SGHTA and FQGNSA. The CDR3 loop spans 14 amino acids. CDR3 region: CASSSRLSSYEQYF. In DNA, the CDR3 is TGTGCCAGCAGCTCGAGACTCAGCTCCTACGAGCAGTACTTC.

The gene calls are TRBV10-3 and TRBJ1-4; 11 bases are shared with TRBD1. The CDR3 totals 14 residues. The V and J ends lost 8 bases and 6 bases, in that order; junction bases with no gene match: 5. Per germline, CDR1 ENHRY and CDR2 SYGVKD. The CDR3 loop is CAISRGQGDEKLFF. CDR3 in DNA: TGTGCCATCTCGCGGGGACAGGGGGATGAAAAACTGTTTTTT.

This clonotype has only a few counts. The rearrangement uses TRBV24-1 and TRBJ2-7; 8 bases are shared with TRBD2. Per the germline V gene, CDR1 is KGHDR and CDR2 is SFDVKD. This CDR3 has 15 amino acids. V dropped 3 bases and J dropped 0; count of bases not matched to a gene: 3. The CDR3 region is CATSDPGGSSYEQYF. The CDR3, as DNA: TGTGCCACCAGTGATCCGGGAGGGAGCTCCTACGAGCAGTACTTC.

This clonotype was counted ten times or more. The chain joins TRBV4-2 to TRBJ1-6, with 7 bases that match TRBD1. The CDR3 covers 17 residues. Germline V lookup: CDR1 LGHNA, CDR2 YNFKEQ. With 1 base clipped from V and 9 bases from J, the junction kept 12 bases outside the gene matches. The CDR3 DNA reads TGTGCCAGCAGCCAAGGTTACGGACAGGACATCGCTTCACCCCTCCACTTT. The encoded protein is CASSQGYGQDIASPLHF.

This clonotype was picked up a small number of times. This chain links TRBV20-1 with TRBJ1-1; no clear D. V was trimmed by 1 base and J by 7 bases, leaving 13 bases between them. The CDR3 contains 13 residues. Per germline, CDR1 DFQATT and CDR2 SNEGSKA (reference sequence). CDR3 DNA: TGCAGTGCTAGAGCTTTAATGGACGGTGAAGCTTTCTTT. Its translation: CSARALMDGEAFF.

The chain joins TRBV28 to TRBJ2-5; 9 bases agree with TRBD1. The CDR3 runs to 14 residues. Losses at the gene ends were 6 bases for V and 6 bases for J; bases not matched to a gene: 8. Germline V gene data show CDR1 as MDHEN and CDR2 as SYDVKM. The CDR3 region is CASSPGTGQQTQYF. The CDR3 coding sequence is TGTGCCAGCAGCCCCGGGACAGGGCAACAGACCCAGTACTTC.

The sample holds a few counts of this clonotype. The rearrangement links TRBV20-1 to TRBJ1-1; D unresolved. The V gene lost 0 bases and the J gene lost 6 bases, with 14 bases spanning the gap. Germline assignment: CDR1 DFQATT and CDR2 SNEGSKA (reference sequence). This CDR3 region has 14 residues. CDR3 loop: CSARDLLGSPEAFF. Here the CDR3 DNA reads TGCAGTGCTAGAGATCTGCTGGGGAGCCCTGAAGCTTTCTTT.

V gene TRBV20-1 combines with J gene TRBJ2-4; 7 bases match TRBD1. V dropped 5 bases and J dropped 4; count of bases not matched to a gene: 2. CDR1 and CDR2 (germline): DFQATT, SNEGSKA (reference sequence). There are 12 residues in the CDR3. The CDR3 here is CSAPGQKNIQYF. The CDR3 DNA reads TGCAGTGCTCCGGGACAGAAAAACATTCAGTACTTC.

The chain links TRBV9 to TRBJ2-2; 13 bases are a match to TRBD2. This CDR3 is built from 17 residues. The germline V gene encodes CDR1 SGDLS and CDR2 YYNGEE. V trimming: 0 bases; J trimming: 5 bases; junction bases outside the gene matches: 4. CDR3 DNA sequence: TGTGCCAGCAGCGTAGAGGGACTAGCGGGATATACCGGGGAGCTGTTTTTT. It is translated as CASSVEGLAGYTGELFF.

About this clonotype: An end of the junction does not agree with germline; a read error may underlie this. The rearrangement links TRBV5-1 to TRBJ2-1, with 10 bases matching TRBD2. CDR3 length: 16 residues. The V gene's germline CDR1 is SGHRS and CDR2 YFSETQ. CDR3 DNA: TGCGCCAGCAGTTTGGGTAGCGGGGGGCCCTACAATGAGCAGTTCTTC. Translated, it gives CASSLGSGGPYNEQFF.

This clonotype has just a few counts. This chain joins TRBV5-1 and TRBJ2-1; TRBD2 matches 9 bases. The CDR3 runs to 16 residues. V trimming: 0 bases; J trimming: 5 bases; junction bases outside the gene matches: 6. Germline V lookup: CDR1 SGHRS, CDR2 YFSETQ. The CDR3 DNA follows: TGCGCCAGCAGCTTGGTACGCGCGGGGGGGAACAATGAGCAGTTCTTC. It translates to CASSLVRAGGNNEQFF.

This chain connects TRBV11-2 to TRBJ1-3; D unresolved. The CDR3 covers 13 residues. V dropped 1 base and J dropped 3 bases, with 4 bases sitting between them. Looked up from germline, CDR1 is SGHAT and CDR2 is FQNNGV. The CDR3 sequence is CASSLGGGNTIYF. The CDR3, as DNA: TGTGCCAGCAGCTTAGGTGGTGGAAACACCATATATTTT.

The table lists this clonotype with many counts. V and J are TRBV7-8 and TRBJ1-3, with a weak D call TRBD1 (6 bases). Trimming shortened V by 3 bases and J by 5 bases, and 8 bases separated the two germline ends. The CDR3 spans 13 residues. CDR1 is SGHVS, CDR2 FQNEAQ, per germline. The CDR3 DNA reads TGTGCCAGCAGCTTGGGGGCCCGAAACACCATATATTTT. It yields the protein CASSLGARNTIYF.

A few counts support this clonotype. J is TRBJ2-7 and V is TRBV3-1, with 7 bases lining up with TRBD1. Trimming cost V 4 bases and J 6 bases; bases outside gene matches: 6. This CDR3 region has 13 residues. Looked up from germline, CDR1 is LGHDT and CDR2 is YNNKEL (reference sequence). CDR3 coding DNA: TGTGCCAGCAGCCCTTCGACAGGGTTCGAGCAGTACTTC. It is translated as CASSPSTGFEQYF.

V usage is TRBV24-1 and J usage is TRBJ1-1; no reliable D call. CDR3 length: 13 residues. The V and J ends lost 2 bases and 11 bases respectively, with 14 bases between them. CDR1 is KGHDR, CDR2 SFDVKD, per germline. Here the CDR3 DNA reads TGTGCCACCAGTGATTCCCAAGCCCGTCGGGCTTTCTTT. It translates to CATSDSQARRAFF.